The clone carrying this TCR beta chain was counted once. Its matching antigen is unknown. The repertoire was sequenced with immunoSEQ multiplex PCR; TCRdb's copy has only in-frame clones and lacks some. The sample gives a few hundred thousand clones, 85% to 95% of which show up once; approximately 5% is in the top ten. Germline V gives CDR1 LGHDT, CDR2 YNNKEL (reference sequence). V gave up 3 bases and J gave up 2 bases; unmatched junction bases: 8. The CDR3 runs to 17 residues. This sample's time point: blood from clinic visit 5 months post-surgery; TSC patient then seizure free. The sequenced cases were selected for having the highest brain T cell transcript signatures. This sample is drawn from a study of brain T cells in children with intractable seizures. The study's findings and limits: Patients' HCMV serostatus was unknown; virus specificity rests on CDR3 similarity alone. Pre- and post-surgery blood differed in depth, so pre-surgery absences may be undersampling.

The sequenced sample was peripheral blood, obtained less than 6 months after surgery. The origin of this receptor is a boy less than two years old with tuberous sclerosis and intractable seizures. This chain links TRBV3-1 (or the pseudogene TRBV3-2) with TRBJ2-3; 10 bases line up with TRBD2. The CDR3 here is CASSQVVAGGFTDTQYF. As DNA, the CDR3 is TGTGCCAGCAGCCAGGTAGTAGCGGGGGGTTTCACAGATACGCAGTATTTT.